What follows are 9 T cell receptor beta chains derived from one specimen sequenced in a study of T-cell reconstitution after alpha-beta-depleted transplantation in children. This sample's TCRbeta library carried unique molecular identifier barcodes. Using its own MiXCR run on the PCR reads, TCRdb lists one record per CDR3 protein. The sample holds 200,000 or so distinct CDR3 sequences; 6.3% are singletons and the top ten take around 4.1%. The starting material was PBMCs, obtained before TCRalphabeta/CD19-depleted stem cell transplant. The receptors here all came from a girl in the first two years of life with combined immunodeficiency, due to receive a stem cell transplant.

This clonotype appeared many times. The chain joins TRBV21-1 to TRBJ2-7; the table assigns TRBD1, which was not confirmed against the DNA. TRBV21-1 is a recognized pseudogene. This CDR3 has 15 residues. The DNA for the CDR3 is TGTGCCAGCAGCAAGGTCGGGGACAGGATGAACGAGCAGTACTTC. It specifies CASSKVGDRMNEQYF.

This clonotype was seen many times. V and J are TRBV5-1 and TRBJ1-5; D remains ambiguous. In germline, CDR1 is SGHRS, CDR2 YFSETQ. The CDR3 contains 12 residues. Trimming stripped 0 bases from V and 10 bases from J, with 8 bases between. The CDR3 here is CASSLVAVPQHF. The CDR3, as DNA: TGCGCCAGCAGCTTGGTGGCTGTACCCCAGCATTTT.

The sample holds many counts of this clonotype. The CDR3 sequence: CSSLTGDAYGYTF. CDR3 nucleotide sequence: TGCAGCTCCCTGACAGGAGACGCCTATGGCTACACCTTC. The V gene is TRBV29-1, the J gene TRBJ1-2; possible D gene TRBD1, 6 bases. Germline V gene sequence: CDR1 SQVTM, CDR2 ANQGSEA. V was trimmed by 8 bases and J by 4 bases, leaving 17 bases between them. The CDR3 covers 13 residues.

Ten or more counts support this clonotype. The J gene is TRBJ1-3, the V gene TRBV12-3 or TRBV12-4; tentatively, D is TRBD1 (6 bases). This CDR3 is built from 13 residues. The ends were cut back, 7 bases at V and 3 bases at J, with 10 bases in the middle. The CDR3 DNA is TGTGCCAGCATTACAGGGTTTGGAAACACCATATATTTT. Its protein is CASITGFGNTIYF.

Concerning this clonotype itself: A much larger clone sits a single nucleotide away, making a read error possible. This chain links TRBV21-1 with TRBJ2-7; the D segment call TRBD2 is taken from the table without a DNA check. TRBV21-1 is termed a pseudogene. The CDR3 runs 14 residues. The CDR3 DNA is TGTGCCAGCATCCCGGGACTAGTGTCCTACGAGCAGTACTTC. This codes for CASIPGLVSYEQYF.

The table lists this clonotype with many counts. This chain uses TRBV12-3 or TRBV12-4 with TRBJ1-1; D is undetermined. The CDR3 has 14 residues. V lost 1 base and J lost 6, with 12 bases in between. In DNA, the CDR3 is TGTGCCAGCAGTTTAGGTTCTTTAATCTCTGAAGCTTTCTTT. It translates to CASSLGSLISEAFF.

This clonotype was recorded many times. V and J are TRBV12-3 or TRBV12-4 and TRBJ2-1; either TRBD1 or TRBD2 may fit D (5 bases each). The CDR3 is made up of 13 amino acids. The ends were cut back, 6 bases at V and 8 bases at J, with 14 bases in the middle. The CDR3 DNA follows: TGTGCCAGCAGCCTTGGGGGTAGTTATGAGCAGTTCTTC. Residues: CASSLGGSYEQFF.

This clonotype was recorded at least ten times. The V gene is TRBV20-1, the J gene TRBJ2-7; TRBD1 agrees at 9 bases. The CDR3 has 13 residues. Trimming took 3 bases from V and 2 from J; bases not matched to a gene: 2. The germline V gene has CDR1 DFQATT and CDR2 SNEGSKA (reference sequence). The CDR3 DNA sequence: TGCAGTGCTAGGGGGACAGGGACCTACGAGCAGTACTTC. Its translation: CSARGTGTYEQYF.

This clonotype was picked up many times. This CDR3 is CASSLDPGDTQYF. DNA of the CDR3: TGTGCCAGCAGTTTGGACCCTGGGGATACGCAGTATTTT. The chain couples TRBV12-3 or TRBV12-4 to TRBJ2-3, with D unclear. The V end was cut by 3 bases, the J end by 6 bases, with 10 bases between. The CDR3 runs to 13 residues.